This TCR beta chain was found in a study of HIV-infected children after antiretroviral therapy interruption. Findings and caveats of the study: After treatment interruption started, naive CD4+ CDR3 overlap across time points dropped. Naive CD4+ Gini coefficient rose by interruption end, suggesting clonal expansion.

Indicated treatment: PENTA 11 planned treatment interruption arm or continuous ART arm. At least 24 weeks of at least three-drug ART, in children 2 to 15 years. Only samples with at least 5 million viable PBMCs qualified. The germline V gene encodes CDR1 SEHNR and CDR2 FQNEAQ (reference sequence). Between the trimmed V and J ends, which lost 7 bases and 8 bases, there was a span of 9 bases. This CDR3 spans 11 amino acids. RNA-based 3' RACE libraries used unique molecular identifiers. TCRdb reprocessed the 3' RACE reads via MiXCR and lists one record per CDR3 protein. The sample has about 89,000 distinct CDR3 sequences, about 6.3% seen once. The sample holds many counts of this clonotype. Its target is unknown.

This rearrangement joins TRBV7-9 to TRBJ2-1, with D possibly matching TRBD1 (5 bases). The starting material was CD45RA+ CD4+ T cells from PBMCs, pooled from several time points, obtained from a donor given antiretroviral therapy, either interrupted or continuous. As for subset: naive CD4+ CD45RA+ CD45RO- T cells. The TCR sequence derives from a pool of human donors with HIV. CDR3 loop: CASTQGYEQFF. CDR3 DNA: TGTGCCAGCACCCAGGGATATGAGCAGTTCTTC. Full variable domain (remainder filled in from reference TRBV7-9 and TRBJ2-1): DTGVSQNPRHKITKRGQNVTFRCDPISEHNRLYWYRQTLGQGPEFLTYFQNEAQLEKSRLLSDRFSAERPKGSFSTLEIQRTEQGDSAMYLCASTQGYEQFFGPGTRLTVL.